This T cell receptor beta chain was found in a study of graft-versus-host responses after intestinal transplantation. Study in general: Grafts were multivisceral, liver-intestinal, or isolated intestinal.

Germline V lookup: CDR1 MGHRA, CDR2 YSYEKL. The CDR3 has 17 residues. The J segment lost 6 bases and the V segment lost 6 bases, leaving 17 bases of the junction unmatched. Using immunoSEQ multiplex PCR, the repertoire was profiled, and TCRdb retains in-frame clones only, with some absent. The sample includes about 25,000 clones, more than 80% of them seen just once. Source: PBMCs, taken 18 days after transplant. The sequence was collected from a human patient who received an intestinal transplant, so some T cells may come from the graft donor. V and J are TRBV4-1 and TRBJ1-5, with 7 positions matching TRBD1. The CDR3 reads CASSPWTGEYRGQPQHF. The CDR3 coding sequence is TGCGCCAGCAGTCCGTGGACAGGAGAATATCGCGGTCAGCCCCAGCATTTT.